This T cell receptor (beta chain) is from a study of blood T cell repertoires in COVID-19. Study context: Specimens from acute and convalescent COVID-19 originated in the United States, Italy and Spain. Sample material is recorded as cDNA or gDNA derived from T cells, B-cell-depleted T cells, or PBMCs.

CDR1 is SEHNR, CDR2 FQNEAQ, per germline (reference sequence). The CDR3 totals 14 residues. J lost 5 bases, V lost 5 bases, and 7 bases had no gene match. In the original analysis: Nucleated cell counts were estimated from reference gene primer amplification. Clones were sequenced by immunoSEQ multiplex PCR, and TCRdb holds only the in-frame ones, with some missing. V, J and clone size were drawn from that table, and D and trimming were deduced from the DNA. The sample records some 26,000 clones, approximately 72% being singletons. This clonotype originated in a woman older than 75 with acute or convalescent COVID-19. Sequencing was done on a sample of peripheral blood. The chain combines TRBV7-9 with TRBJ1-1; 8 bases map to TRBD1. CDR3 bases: TGTGCCAGCAGCCAAGGACAGGGAAGAACTGAAGCTTTCTTT. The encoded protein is CASSQGQGRTEAFF.